Included here is one TCR beta chain sequence, with context. Its antigen remains undetermined. No quality values exist for individual bases; no much larger clone is one base distant. This record belongs to a study of T cells after yellow fever vaccination (dated by TCRdb to about 2019). At the level of the whole study: The SMART-Seq v4 Ultra Low Input RNA kit was used to prepare libraries from fractions with low cell numbers. Two healthy male donors, one aged 18 to 30 and one aged 30 to 40 years, made up the cohort. Blood was drawn at multiple timepoints before and after primary and secondary immunization, with bulk PBMC replicates and cell subsets isolated. To follow T-cell clones before and after primary and booster YFV17D yellow fever vaccination, bulk TCR alpha and beta repertoires were sequenced over time.

In the paper's terms, the treatment or condition label means: live attenuated yellow fever vaccine strain. At every blood-draw timepoint, two biological replicates of bulk PBMCs were collected. A standard Ficoll-Paque protocol was used to isolate PBMCs from peripheral blood. TriZol was used to extract RNA from bulk PBMCs, from CD4 and CD8 fractions, and from dextramer-positive and dextramer-negative fractions. General conclusions and limits of the study: A small fraction of clonotypes showed up in both the CD4 and CD8 compartments, probably as a result of convergent recombination. Only a couple of donors were included in the study, so the extent to which the findings can be generalized is limited. Most clones expanded after primary vaccination (around 96% of CD4 and roughly 90% of CD8) were re-detected after the booster, suggesting that broad memory maintenance occurred. The secondary T-cell response was found to be weaker but faster than the primary response, with a peak reached on day 5 rather than on day 15. Computational filtering was required because FACS-sorted repertoires could contain abundant contaminating clonotypes from the bulk population.

TCR cDNA was made using 5'RACE template switching, a step that added a universal primer site and unique molecular identifiers. Priming of cDNA synthesis was performed from both the TCR alpha and TCR beta constant segments. Two PCR steps were used to amplify libraries, with sample barcodes and sequencing adapters being added in the second step. Sequencing of the libraries was done on either Illumina HiSeq 2500 (2x100 bp) or NovaSeq (2x150 bp). On the study's bioinformatics: Reads were demultiplexed and collapsed into UMI consensus sequences with MIGEC, and V(D)J alignment was performed with MiXCR. Vaccine-responding clonotypes were identified with edgeR using replicate PBMC samples, with FDR below 0.01 and a log2 fold change above 5 up to day 15 being required. Bulk clonotypes were assigned CD4 or CD8 identity according to which sequenced CD4 or CD8 repertoire held them at higher abundance. Through fastp at Q25 and MiXCR, TCRdb rebuilt clones from the public reads, retaining in-frame beta chains. All rows with the same CDR3 protein become a single entry with the most common DNA and genes. The V and J calls and clone size come from TCRdb's table, not from the authors' own analysis. Here the sample has 300,000 to 400,000 distinct CDR3 sequences; roughly 8.7% occur a single time. The ten largest clonotypes hold about 20% of the sample.

The CDR3 runs 15 amino acids, cysteine and phenylalanine included. Only the CDR3 part of the read is kept: 45 bases, read in frame from the first base. For this chain, trimming is 4 bases at the V end and 5 bases at the J end, and the number of junction bases without a gene match is 5. The germline V gene (reference sequence) supplies CDR1 PRHDT and CDR2 FYEKMQ. In this chain, TRBV13 is recombined with TRBJ2-5, with 12 bases in between that match TRBD1. The TCR originated in a man between 18 and 35 years old who received the YFV17D yellow fever vaccine. The specimen comprised PBMCs, sampled on the day of the first yellow fever vaccination. The DNA reads TGTGCCAGCAGCTGGGGGACAGGGGGCGGTGAGACCCAGTACTTC. It specifies CASSWGTGGGETQYF.